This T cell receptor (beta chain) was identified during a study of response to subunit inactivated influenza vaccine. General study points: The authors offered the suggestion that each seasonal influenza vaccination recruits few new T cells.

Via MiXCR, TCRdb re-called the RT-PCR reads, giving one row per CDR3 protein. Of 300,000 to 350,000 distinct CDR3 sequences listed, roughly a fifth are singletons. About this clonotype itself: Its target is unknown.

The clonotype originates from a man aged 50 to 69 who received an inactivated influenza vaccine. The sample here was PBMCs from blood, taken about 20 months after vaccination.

CDR3 DNA sequence: TGTGCCAGCAGCTTGGCGCATCTCCTTCGGAGTGGAAACACCATATATTTT. It translates to CASSLAHLLRSGNTIYF. The chain links TRBV7-2 to TRBJ1-3; D not resolved. The CDR3 totals 17 residues. V lost 3 bases to trimming and J lost 3 bases, with 18 bases between them. Germline assignment: CDR1 SGHTA and CDR2 FQGNSA.